The rows below give T cell receptor beta chains drawn from one sample of a study of shared clonotypes between healthy human individuals. The repertoire was sequenced with immunoSEQ multiplex PCR; TCRdb's copy has only in-frame clones and lacks some. This repertoire shows around 1,900,000 clones, approximately 92% found once; its top ten account for around 1.7%. Input material: naive CD8+ T cells from PBMCs. These receptors all stem from a young man in good health. Some clones in this sample may be carry-over from other donors' samples. The CDR3 runs from the conserved cysteine through the conserved F or W. The order of the fields is clone size, CDR3 length, J gene, V gene, D gene, CDR3 DNA, CDR3 protein. A D gene is named only where the DNA matches it firmly. Size tells how often a clone was seen (once, few, many) or the class of an expanded clone, and some rows leave it out.

once 15 TRBJ2-1 TRBV6-5 - TGTGCCAGCAGTTACGGAGATTTTCCAGGGGCTGAGCAGTTCTTC CASSYGDFPGAEQFF
- 14 TRBJ2-1 TRBV30 TRBD1 TGTGCCTGGGGACAGGGAAGCTCCTACAATGAGCAGTTCTTC CAWGQGSSYNEQFF
- 15 TRBJ2-1 TRBV30 - TGTGCCTGGAGTGTCGGCGGGGTCTCCTACAATGAGCAGTTCTTC CAWSVGGVSYNEQFF
few 14 TRBJ1-5 TRBV27 - TGTGCCAGCAGTTTAACAGGTAGCAATCAGCCCCAGCATTTT CASSLTGSNQPQHF
- 14 TRBJ1-2 TRBV6-5 TRBD1 TGTGCCAGCAGTTACCCCGGACAGGGGGAAGGCTACACCTTC CASSYPGQGEGYTF
- 14 TRBJ1-2 TRBV7-9 - TGTGCCAGCAGCGCCGTCGGCTCCAACTATGGCTACACCTTC CASSAVGSNYGYTF
few 11 TRBJ1-1 TRBV7-9 - TGTGCCAGCAGCTTAGACTGGGAAGCTTTCTTT CASSLDWEAFF
- 17 TRBJ2-1 TRBV7-2 TRBD2 TGTGCCAGCAGCCCGAGGGGACTAGCGGATGCCTACAATGAGCAGTTCTTC CASSPRGLADAYNEQFF
- 14 TRBJ2-7 TRBV11-2 - TGTGCCAGCAGCAACCGAGGACTTATCTACGAGCAGTACTTC CASSNRGLIYEQYF
- 15 TRBJ2-7 TRBV7-9 TRBD2 TGTGCCAGCAGCTCCGTAGCGGGAGGTGCCTACGAGCAGTACTTC CASSSVAGGAYEQYF
- 13 TRBJ1-5 TRBV7-6 - TGTGCCAGCAGCACAGGACACAATCAGCCCCAGCATTTT CASSTGHNQPQHF
- 16 TRBJ2-1 TRBV6-5 TRBD2 TGTGCCAGCAGTTACTCGTGGACTAGCGGGAGGAATGAGCAGTTCTTC CASSYSWTSGRNEQFF
- 16 TRBJ2-2 TRBV11-2 - TGTGCCAGCAGCTTAGGCCAGGGTATGGGGACCGGGGAGCTGTTTTTT CASSLGQGMGTGELFF
once 14 TRBJ2-7 TRBV4-1 - TGCGCCAGCAGCCAAGTTCAGGGTCACGGCGAGCAGTACTTC CASSQVQGHGEQYF
- 14 TRBJ2-7 TRBV27 - TGTGCCAGCAGTTTAGCGAGGGGGGGCTACGAGCAGTACTTC CASSLARGGYEQYF
- 15 TRBJ2-2 TRBV30 TRBD1 TGTGCCTGGACCGTCGACAGGGGTTACACCGGGGAGCTGTTTTTT CAWTVDRGYTGELFF
- 15 TRBJ2-3 TRBV7-2 TRBD2 TGTGCCAGCACCATCGCTAGCGGGAGGGTAGATACGCAGTATTTT CASTIASGRVDTQYF
- 17 TRBJ2-2 TRBV9 TRBD1 TGTGCCAGCAGCGTAGTAGGTGGGACAGCGAACACCGGGGAGCTGTTTTTT CASSVVGGTANTGELFF
- 16 TRBJ1-2 TRBV5-1 - TGCGCCAGCAGCTTGGATGTGTTGGAGGGGAATCGTGGCTACACCTTC CASSLDVLEGNRGYTF
- 15 TRBJ1-5 TRBV5-1 - TGCGCCAGCAGAGAATGGCCGAGTACAAATCAGCCCCAGCATTTT CASREWPSTNQPQHF
- 16 TRBJ2-7 TRBV21-1 - TGTGCCAGCAGGCCAAAGGACAGGCGATTCTCCTACGAGCAGTACTTC CASRPKDRRFSYEQYF
- 13 TRBJ2-2 TRBV7-6 - TGTGCCAGCAGCTTAGTGGGGCCCGGGGAGCTGTTTTTT CASSLVGPGELFF
- 15 TRBJ2-7 TRBV4-1 TRBD2 TGCGCCAGCAGCCAAGTCGGCGGGAGGGCCTACGAGCAGTACTTC CASSQVGGRAYEQYF
- 15 TRBJ1-2 TRBV10-3 - TGTGCCATCAGTGAGGGGCAACGAGCTAACTATGGCTACACCTTC CAISEGQRANYGYTF
- 16 TRBJ1-3 TRBV9 TRBD1 TGTGCCAGCAGCGTAGGACAGGGCAGCAGCAGAAACACCATATATTTT CASSVGQGSSRNTIYF
once 14 TRBJ2-2 TRBV5-6 - TGTGCCAGCAGCTTGTCCACGAACACCGGGGAGCTGTTTTTT CASSLSTNTGELFF
- 11 TRBJ2-1 TRBV27 - TGTGCCAGCAGTTTCGGGATTGAGCAGTTCTTC CASSFGIEQFF
- 18 TRBJ2-1 TRBV2 - TGTGCCAGCAGTGAAGCGAGACCACTAGCAGGCTCCTACAATGAGCAGTTCTTC CASSEARPLAGSYNEQFF
- 15 TRBJ2-7 TRBV6-1 - TGTGCCAGCAGCGTTGGGCTTAGCGGAACTGGCGAGCAGTACTTC CASSVGLSGTGEQYF
- 13 TRBJ1-4 TRBV7-9 - TGTGCCAGCAGTGGGCCTTCGGGGGAAAAACTGTTTTTT CASSGPSGEKLFF
- 16 TRBJ1-2 TRBV27 - TGTGCCAGCAGTTTATTGGGAGGAGTCAGGAACTATGGCTACACCTTC CASSLLGGVRNYGYTF
- 13 TRBJ1-2 TRBV5-4 TRBD1 TGTGCCAGCAGCGGGGGACAGGGACTGGGCTACACCTTC CASSGGQGLGYTF
- 14 TRBJ2-7 TRBV27 TRBD2 TGTGCCAGCAGTGGCAAACTAGCGGGAGAGGAGCAGTACTTC CASSGKLAGEEQYF
- 18 TRBJ1-2 TRBV19 TRBD1 TGTGCCAGTAGTATAGCCCTAGCGTGGCAGGGGGATAACTATGGCTACACCTTC CASSIALAWQGDNYGYTF
- 13 TRBJ2-4 TRBV5-8 TRBD1 TGTGCCAGCAGAACGGGACAGGTTAACCTTCAGTACTTC CASRTGQVNLQYF
- 14 TRBJ1-2 TRBV7-9 TRBD1 TGTGCCAGCAGCTTCGGACAGGGCGGCTATGGCTACACCTTC CASSFGQGGYGYTF
- 16 TRBJ2-7 TRBV10-2 TRBD1 TGCGCCAGCAGACCATACAGGGGGTCCCCTGGGGTCGAGCAGTACTTC CASRPYRGSPGVEQYF
- 17 TRBJ2-2 TRBV18 - TGTGCCAGCTCACTCGGGGGATCCGGAAGGTACACCGGGGAGCTGTTTTTT CASSLGGSGRYTGELFF
- 17 TRBJ2-1 TRBV27 - TGTGCCAGCAGCTCTAGCCCCCCGGTGGGCTCCTACAATGAGCAGTTCTTC CASSSSPPVGSYNEQFF
- 13 TRBJ1-5 TRBV19 - TGTGCCAGTAGTATGACTACTGGTCAGCCCCAGCATTTT CASSMTTGQPQHF
- 17 TRBJ2-7 TRBV27 TRBD2 TGTGCCAGCAGTTTATTAGTAGGGGAGGGCCCCCCGGACGAGCAGTACTTC CASSLLVGEGPPDEQYF
once 15 TRBJ2-1 TRBV6-4 TRBD2 TGTGCCAGCAGTCCCCTAGCGGGAGTCTACAATGAGCAGTTCTTC CASSPLAGVYNEQFF
- 16 TRBJ2-1 TRBV11-2 TRBD2 TGTGCCAGCAGCTTATCGATCAGCGGGAGATACAATGAGCAGTTCTTC CASSLSISGRYNEQFF
- 13 TRBJ1-5 TRBV6-1 - TGTGCCAGCAGTGAAATGAGCAATCAGCCCCAGCATTTT CASSEMSNQPQHF
- 15 TRBJ2-7 TRBV28 TRBD2 TGTGCCAGCAGTCCCGGACTAGCGGGAACCTACGAGCAGTACTTC CASSPGLAGTYEQYF
- 15 TRBJ1-1 TRBV6-1 TRBD1 TGTGCCAGCAGCACAAGGGGACAGGGGCCCACTGAAGCTTTCTTT CASSTRGQGPTEAFF
- 13 TRBJ2-5 TRBV5-1 - TGCGCCAGCAGCTGGACGGTCCAAGAGACCCAGTACTTC CASSWTVQETQYF
- 11 TRBJ1-1 TRBV6-1 - TGTGCCAGCAGCGGCAGCCCTGAAGCTTTCTTT CASSGSPEAFF
- 14 TRBJ1-5 TRBV19 - TGTGCCAGTAGACCAGGACCTGGGAATCAGCCCCAGCATTTT CASRPGPGNQPQHF
once 15 TRBJ2-5 TRBV15 - TGTGCCACCAGCAGAGATCCCCCCCACCGAGAGACCCAGTACTTC CATSRDPPHRETQYF
- 15 TRBJ2-7 TRBV11-3 - TGTGCCAGCAGGAGACTCTGGACCGCATCCTACGAGCAGTACTTC CASRRLWTASYEQYF
few 17 TRBJ2-2 TRBV4-1 - TGCGCCAGCAGCCAAGAGAGTCTAGCGTATTTCGCCGGGGAGCTGTTTTTT CASSQESLAYFAGELFF
- 13 TRBJ2-5 TRBV29-1 - TGCAGCGTTGGATCTGGAGGAATGGAGACCCAGTACTTC CSVGSGGMETQYF
- 14 TRBJ1-4 TRBV7-9 - TGTGCCAGCGTTCCGGACAGCGCGGGCGAAAAACTGTTTTTT CASVPDSAGEKLFF
once 16 TRBJ2-5 TRBV7-9 TRBD2 TGTGCCAGCAGCGTGGGGACTAGCGGGAGAGAAGAGACCCAGTACTTC CASSVGTSGREETQYF
- 15 TRBJ2-1 TRBV11-2 - TGTGCCAGCAGCCAACGCAAAAGCTCCTACAATGAGCAGTTCTTC CASSQRKSSYNEQFF